This is a list of T cell receptor beta chains from one sample in a study of shared clonotypes between healthy human individuals. Sequencing used immunoSEQ multiplex PCR; TCRdb keeps in-frame clones, though not all of them. The data hold fewer than 400,000 clones, with roughly 70% observed a single time. The sequencing sample was made of memory CD4+ T cells sorted from blood. These receptor sequences come from a man in his thirties or forties in good health. Both conserved end residues are part of each CDR3. A D gene is named only where the DNA matches it firmly. Some rows have no size entry. The others give once, few or many, or a class for an expanded clone.

V	size	D	J	CDR3	DNA
TRBV29-1	many	-	TRBJ2-1	CSVESLGQYNEQFF	TGCAGCGTTGAGTCCTTGGGGCAGTACAATGAGCAGTTCTTC
TRBV5-1	-	-	TRBJ2-2	CASSFGGPSNTGELFF	TGCGCCAGCAGCTTTGGGGGCCCCTCGAACACCGGGGAGCTGTTTTTT
TRBV28	-	TRBD2	TRBJ2-1	CASRGLAGVSYNEQFF	TGTGCCAGCAGGGGACTAGCGGGAGTCTCGTACAATGAGCAGTTCTTC
TRBV4-3	few	-	TRBJ2-7	CASSQELRETNEQYF	TGCGCCAGCAGCCAAGAGCTACGAGAAACTAACGAGCAGTACTTC
TRBV2	-	TRBD1	TRBJ2-2	CASKRDRGGTGELFF	TGTGCCAGCAAACGGGACAGGGGCGGTACCGGGGAGCTGTTTTTT
TRBV7-8	few	TRBD1	TRBJ1-5	CASSPRGTGYQPQHF	TGTGCCAGCAGCCCCCGTGGGACAGGGTATCAGCCCCAGCATTTT
TRBV19	many	TRBD2	TRBJ2-1	CASSPGLAGRRKKNEQFF	TGTGCCAGTAGCCCCGGACTAGCGGGAAGGAGGAAGAAGAATGAGCAGTTCTTC
TRBV28	-	-	TRBJ1-1	CASSFGVREAFF	TGTGCCAGCAGTTTTGGGGTTCGTGAAGCTTTCTTT
TRBV5-1	-	-	TRBJ2-3	CASTERAGTDTQYF	TGCGCCAGCACCGAGCGGGCAGGCACAGATACGCAGTATTTT
TRBV5-1	-	-	TRBJ2-7	CASSLDPTGYEQYF	TGCGCCAGCAGCTTGGACCCAACCGGCTACGAGCAGTACTTC
TRBV5-6	-	-	TRBJ1-1	CASSLLTVNTEAFF	TGTGCCAGCAGCCTTCTGACAGTGAACACTGAAGCTTTCTTT
TRBV5-1	-	TRBD2	TRBJ2-2	CASGGTSGYTGELFF	TGCGCCAGCGGTGGGACTAGCGGATACACCGGGGAGCTGTTTTTT
TRBV12-1	many	-	TRBJ1-1	CASSFGGVKGNTEAFF	TGTGCCAGCAGCTTTGGGGGGGTTAAGGGGAACACTGAAGCTTTCTTT
TRBV28	-	TRBD1	TRBJ1-5	CASSPTGRGLQPQHF	TGTGCCAGCAGTCCTACGGGCAGGGGGCTTCAGCCCCAGCATTTT
TRBV25-1	-	TRBD2	TRBJ2-3	CASSEDSGRAGDTQYF	TGTGCCAGCAGTGAAGACAGCGGGAGGGCCGGAGATACGCAGTATTTT
TRBV15	-	-	TRBJ2-7	CATSREKVPYEQYF	TGTGCCACCAGCAGAGAGAAGGTTCCCTACGAGCAGTACTTC
TRBV5-1	many	-	TRBJ2-5	CASSLGGPGTWVETQYF	TGCGCCAGCAGCTTGGGTGGGCCGGGGACTTGGGTGGAGACCCAGTACTTC
TRBV12-5	-	-	TRBJ2-3	CASGLGGRDTQYF	TGTGCTAGTGGTTTGGGGGGTAGGGATACGCAGTATTTT
TRBV2	once	-	TRBJ1-2	CASSEYQAGYGYTF	TGTGCCAGCAGTGAGTATCAGGCTGGCTATGGCTACACCTTC
TRBV30	few	-	TRBJ2-3	CAWRSTLRQDTQYF	TGTGCCTGGAGATCGACTCTCAGACAAGATACGCAGTATTTT
TRBV7-8	-	TRBD1	TRBJ1-2	CASSRTRDRGLYGYTF	TGTGCCAGCAGCCGGACCCGGGACAGAGGACTCTATGGCTACACCTTC
TRBV6-5	-	TRBD1	TRBJ1-2	CASSTNRGPHRGYTF	TGTGCCAGCAGTACTAACAGGGGCCCCCATCGCGGCTACACCTTC
TRBV28	-	TRBD1	TRBJ1-2	CASSAPAGTVNYGYTF	TGTGCCAGCAGCGCACCAGCCGGGACAGTTAACTATGGCTACACCTTC
TRBV27	-	-	TRBJ2-3	CASSGTASTDTQYF	TGTGCCAGCAGTGGGACGGCGAGCACAGATACGCAGTATTTT
TRBV11-2	-	-	TRBJ2-5	CASSLRQAREETQYF	TGTGCCAGCAGCTTGCGACAGGCCCGCGAAGAGACCCAGTACTTC
TRBV5-6	-	-	TRBJ2-5	CASSFGETQYF	TGTGCCAGCAGCTTTGGTGAGACCCAGTACTTC
TRBV5-5	few	-	TRBJ2-5	CASSFVPIQETQYF	TGTGCCAGCAGCTTTGTGCCCATCCAAGAGACCCAGTACTTC
TRBV28	-	-	TRBJ1-1	CASSVPRQTNTEAFF	TGTGCCAGCAGTGTACCTAGACAGACGAACACTGAAGCTTTCTTT
TRBV28	-	-	TRBJ1-2	CASSLSVFYGYTF	TGTGCCAGCAGTTTATCCGTTTTCTATGGCTACACCTTC
TRBV19	-	-	TRBJ2-3	CASSPLQGARTDTQYF	TGTGCCAGTAGTCCCTTACAGGGAGCCCGCACAGATACGCAGTATTTT
TRBV2	-	-	TRBJ1-1	CASSYGRDTEAFF	TGTGCCAGCAGCTATGGCAGGGACACTGAAGCTTTCTTT
TRBV5-1	once	-	TRBJ1-2	CASSESRYGYTF	TGCGCCAGCAGCGAAAGCCGATATGGCTACACCTTC
TRBV11-3	-	-	TRBJ2-1	CASSLGARALGDEQFF	TGTGCCAGCAGCCTAGGGGCTCGGGCCTTAGGAGATGAGCAGTTCTTC
TRBV2	-	-	TRBJ1-1	CASSDFRTPVNTEAFF	TGTGCCAGCAGTGACTTCCGTACACCGGTGAACACTGAAGCTTTCTTT
TRBV19	-	-	TRBJ1-1	CASDDRTTEAFF	TGTGCCAGTGACGACAGGACCACTGAAGCTTTCTTT
TRBV25-1	-	-	TRBJ1-6	CASSHTGPNSPLHF	TGTGCCAGCAGTCACACAGGGCCTAATTCACCCCTCCACTTT
TRBV28	-	-	TRBJ1-5	CASRVGGAGNQPQHF	TGTGCCAGCAGGGTAGGGGGGGCTGGCAATCAGCCCCAGCATTTT
TRBV5-6	-	TRBD1	TRBJ1-3	CASSFLTYRGGNTIYF	TGTGCCAGCAGCTTTCTGACCTACAGGGGTGGAAACACCATATATTTT
TRBV7-9	once	TRBD1	TRBJ1-1	CASSLTGVNTEAFF	TGTGCCAGCAGCCTGACAGGGGTGAACACTGAAGCTTTCTTT
TRBV4-1	-	-	TRBJ2-2	CASRVRASPLAGELFF	TGCGCCAGCAGAGTCAGGGCGTCCCCCTTGGCCGGGGAGCTGTTTTTT
TRBV2	-	-	TRBJ1-2	CASSSRTRTNYGYTF	TGTGCCAGCAGTTCGCGGACACGCACTAACTATGGCTACACCTTC
TRBV7-2	-	TRBD2	TRBJ2-3	CASRGLPRPPNTDTQYF	TGTGCCTCACGGGGACTACCGCGTCCTCCCAACACAGATACGCAGTATTTT
TRBV25-1	-	-	TRBJ2-1	CASSDRGKEVGEQFF	TGTGCCAGCAGTGACAGGGGAAAAGAGGTTGGTGAGCAGTTCTTC